The rows below give T cell receptor beta chains drawn from one sample of a study of T cell changes during pregnancy in multiple sclerosis. Measured with immunoSEQ multiplex PCR; TCRdb has only the in-frame clones, and not every one. The table shows 40,000 to 60,000 clones, with roughly 90% occurring only once. Sequenced here: CD4+ T cells from peripheral blood mononuclear cells, sampled after pregnancy. The source of these receptors is a female donor with multiple sclerosis, enrolled in a pregnancy study. The CDR3 runs from the conserved cysteine through the conserved F or W. D genes are given only for firm matches. Not all rows give a size; the values are once, few, many and, for expanded clones, a class.

clone size	D gene	V gene	J gene	CDR3 DNA	CDR3 protein
-	TRBD1	TRBV5-6	TRBJ2-2	TGTGCCAGCAGCTTAGGGGGCTTGAACACCGGGGAGCTGTTTTTT	CASSLGGLNTGELFF
-	-	TRBV20-1	TRBJ2-5	TGCAGTGCGCGACGGGGAGAGACCCAGTACTTC	CSARRGETQYF
-	-	TRBV19	TRBJ1-2	TGTGCCAGTTTTTCAGCAGGGGCCATGAGAGGACGGGGCTACACCTTC	CASFSAGAMRGRGYTF
-	TRBD2	TRBV5-4	TRBJ2-2	TGTGCCAGCAGCTTGACTAGCGGGCAAGGAGGGGAGCTGTTTTTT	CASSLTSGQGGELFF
-	TRBD2	TRBV7-3	TRBJ2-5	TGTGCCAGCAGCTTAGCGGGAGCGGGAGAGACCCAGTACTTC	CASSLAGAGETQYF
-	TRBD1	TRBV4-1	TRBJ1-1	TGCGCCAGCAGCCAAGAGACAGGGGGCTTCGGAGCTTTCTTT	CASSQETGGFGAFF
-	TRBD1	TRBV19	TRBJ2-3	TGTGCCAGTAGACCAGGGACAGGGACTAGCACAGATACGCAGTATTTT	CASRPGTGTSTDTQYF
-	-	TRBV27	TRBJ2-2	TGTGCCAGCAGTCACATCCCGGGACTGGGTGGTAATCGGGAGCTGTTTTTT	CASSHIPGLGGNRELFF
-	TRBD1	TRBV7-2	TRBJ2-4	TGTGCCAGCAGCCGGGGGACAGGGGACATTCAGTACTTC	CASSRGTGDIQYF
-	-	TRBV28	TRBJ2-1	TGTGCCAGCAGATCCTACGGACAGACCAATGAGCAGTTCTTC	CASRSYGQTNEQFF
-	TRBD2	TRBV11-2	TRBJ2-5	TGTGCCAGCAGCCCAGCGTTAGCGGGAGGGCCCGAGACCCAGTACTTC	CASSPALAGGPETQYF
-	-	TRBV19	TRBJ1-2	TGTGCCAGCCAAGAGGGCCCCCTCTATGGCTACACCTTC	CASQEGPLYGYTF
-	-	TRBV4-3	TRBJ1-2	TGCGCCAGCAGCCAGACTGCTAGGGGAGGCAACTATGGCTACACCTTC	CASSQTARGGNYGYTF
-	TRBD2	TRBV6-1	TRBJ2-7	TGTGCCAGCAGTGAGACTCTAGCGGGACCCTACGAGCAGTACTTC	CASSETLAGPYEQYF
-	TRBD1	TRBV6-6	TRBJ2-5	TGTGCCAGCAGTGGGACAGGCCGGAGGGAGACCCAGTACTTC	CASSGTGRRETQYF
-	-	TRBV5-6	TRBJ2-4	TGTGCCAGCAGCTCGACCGGACAGAGCAAAAACATTCAGTACTTC	CASSSTGQSKNIQYF
-	-	TRBV18	TRBJ1-4	TGTGCCAGCTCGGCAAACAGGCCTGCAACTAATGAAAAACTGTTTTTT	CASSANRPATNEKLFF
-	-	TRBV21-1	TRBJ1-3	TGTGCCAGCAGCAACCGGGGACAGGGTATCTCGGAAAGTGGAAACACCATATATTTT	CASSNRGQGISESGNTIYF
-	TRBD1	TRBV11-3	TRBJ2-3	TGTGCCAGCAGCCCCGTCCTCGGACAGGGAGAAAGGACAGATACGCAGTATTTT	CASSPVLGQGERTDTQYF
-	-	TRBV7-9	TRBJ1-1	TGTGCCAGCAGCTTAGTTCAGACTAACACTGAAGCTTTCTTT	CASSLVQTNTEAFF
-	TRBD1	TRBV6-6	TRBJ1-5	TGTGCCAGCAGTCAGAATCCGGGACAGGCTGGATCGCCCCAGCATTTT	CASSQNPGQAGSPQHF
-	TRBD1	TRBV29-1	TRBJ1-1	TGCAGCGTTGAAGTCGACAGGGCGTCTGAAGCTTTCTTT	CSVEVDRASEAFF
-	-	TRBV11-2	TRBJ1-1	TGTGCCAGCAGCAAAATCCCACCGGGGAGCGGGACTGAAGCTTTCTTT	CASSKIPPGSGTEAFF
-	TRBD2	TRBV28	TRBJ2-7	TGTGCCAGCAGCCCTGGGACTAGCGGGAAATACGAGCAGTACTTC	CASSPGTSGKYEQYF
-	-	TRBV18	TRBJ2-2	TGTGCCAGCTCACCCGGAACAGGACCCAACACCGGGGAGCTGTTTTTT	CASSPGTGPNTGELFF
-	-	TRBV7-2	TRBJ1-2	TGTGCCAGCAGGCCGACTTCCACGGGAAACTATGGCTACACCTTC	CASRPTSTGNYGYTF
-	TRBD2	TRBV29-1	TRBJ2-3	TGCAGCGACACTAGCGGGAACACAGATACGCAGTATTTT	CSDTSGNTDTQYF
-	TRBD1	TRBV6-6	TRBJ1-5	TGTGCCAGCAGTCGGACAGGGCGAAGAAGCAATCAGCCCCAGCATTTT	CASSRTGRRSNQPQHF
-	TRBD2	TRBV7-2	TRBJ2-1	TGTGCCAGCAGCTTAGCTGGTAGCGGGAGCGGCAATGAGCAGTTCTTC	CASSLAGSGSGNEQFF
-	-	TRBV4-2	TRBJ2-7	TGTGCCAGCAGCCCCGCGGGACTCGCCTACGAGCAGTACTTC	CASSPAGLAYEQYF
-	TRBD2	TRBV19	TRBJ2-3	TGTGCCAGTAGTATAGTCTTAGCGGGAGTAGGCACAGATACGCAGTATTTT	CASSIVLAGVGTDTQYF
once	-	TRBV7-9	TRBJ2-2	TGTGCCAGCAGCTTCACAAGTTTGCCCGGGGAGCTGTTTTTT	CASSFTSLPGELFF
once	-	TRBV28	TRBJ1-5	TGTGCCAGCAGGCCCACAGGGAAAGGTGATGGCCAGCCCCAGCATTTT	CASRPTGKGDGQPQHF
-	TRBD2	TRBV6-5	TRBJ2-1	TGTGCCAGCAGTGACGGAGGACTAGCGTATGAGCAGTTCTTC	CASSDGGLAYEQFF
-	-	TRBV11-2	TRBJ2-5	TGTGCCAGCAGCTTAGAAAACGGGAAGTGGGAGACCCAGTACTTC	CASSLENGKWETQYF
-	-	TRBV7-9	TRBJ1-2	TGTGCCAGCAGCAATAGCCCGCCTAACTATGGCTACACCTTC	CASSNSPPNYGYTF
-	TRBD2	TRBV13	TRBJ2-3	TGTGCCAGCAGCTTGACTAGCGGGGTTGGGGATACGCAGTATTTT	CASSLTSGVGDTQYF
-	TRBD2	TRBV28	TRBJ2-1	TGTGCCAGCAGTTTAGACCCCCGGGGACTAGCGGGAGGATATGAGCAGTTCTTC	CASSLDPRGLAGGYEQFF
-	-	TRBV27	TRBJ1-2	TGTGCCAGCAGTCCTAAGGCGCGGTCCCTAAACTATGGCTACACCTTC	CASSPKARSLNYGYTF
-	TRBD1	TRBV5-6	TRBJ1-1	TGTGCCAGCAGCTGGACAGGCACTGAAGCTTTCTTT	CASSWTGTEAFF
-	TRBD2	TRBV7-2	TRBJ2-5	TGTGCCAGCAGCCTGGGACTAGCGGGGCTACAAGAGACCCAGTACTTC	CASSLGLAGLQETQYF
-	TRBD1	TRBV29-1	TRBJ1-4	TGCAGCGCTCGTGTGGGGGACAGGGGCGGAAAACTGTTTTTT	CSARVGDRGGKLFF
-	-	TRBV6-4	TRBJ2-5	TGTGCCAGCAGCATGAGAAACCAAGAGACCCAGTACTTC	CASSMRNQETQYF
-	-	TRBV25-1	TRBJ2-1	TGTGCCAGCAGTGACCCCGGCCGGCCGGGAAGTGAGCAGTTCTTC	CASSDPGRPGSEQFF
few	TRBD2	TRBV6-5	TRBJ2-1	TGTGCCAGCAAAAGAACTAGCGACTATTTCAATGAGCAGTTCTTC	CASKRTSDYFNEQFF
once	-	TRBV2	TRBJ1-2	TGTGCCAGCGGACGGGAGAACTATGGCTACACCTTC	CASGRENYGYTF
few	-	TRBV5-4	TRBJ1-1	TGTGCCAGCAGCTCGCGGAAGAACACTGAAGCTTTCTTT	CASSSRKNTEAFF
-	TRBD2	TRBV28	TRBJ2-5	TGTGCCAGCAGCCCCGGGGGGGGTGGGCAAGAGACCCAGTACTTC	CASSPGGGGQETQYF
-	-	TRBV5-4	TRBJ2-5	TGTGCCAGCAGCTTGCCCAAAGAGACCCAGTACTTC	CASSLPKETQYF